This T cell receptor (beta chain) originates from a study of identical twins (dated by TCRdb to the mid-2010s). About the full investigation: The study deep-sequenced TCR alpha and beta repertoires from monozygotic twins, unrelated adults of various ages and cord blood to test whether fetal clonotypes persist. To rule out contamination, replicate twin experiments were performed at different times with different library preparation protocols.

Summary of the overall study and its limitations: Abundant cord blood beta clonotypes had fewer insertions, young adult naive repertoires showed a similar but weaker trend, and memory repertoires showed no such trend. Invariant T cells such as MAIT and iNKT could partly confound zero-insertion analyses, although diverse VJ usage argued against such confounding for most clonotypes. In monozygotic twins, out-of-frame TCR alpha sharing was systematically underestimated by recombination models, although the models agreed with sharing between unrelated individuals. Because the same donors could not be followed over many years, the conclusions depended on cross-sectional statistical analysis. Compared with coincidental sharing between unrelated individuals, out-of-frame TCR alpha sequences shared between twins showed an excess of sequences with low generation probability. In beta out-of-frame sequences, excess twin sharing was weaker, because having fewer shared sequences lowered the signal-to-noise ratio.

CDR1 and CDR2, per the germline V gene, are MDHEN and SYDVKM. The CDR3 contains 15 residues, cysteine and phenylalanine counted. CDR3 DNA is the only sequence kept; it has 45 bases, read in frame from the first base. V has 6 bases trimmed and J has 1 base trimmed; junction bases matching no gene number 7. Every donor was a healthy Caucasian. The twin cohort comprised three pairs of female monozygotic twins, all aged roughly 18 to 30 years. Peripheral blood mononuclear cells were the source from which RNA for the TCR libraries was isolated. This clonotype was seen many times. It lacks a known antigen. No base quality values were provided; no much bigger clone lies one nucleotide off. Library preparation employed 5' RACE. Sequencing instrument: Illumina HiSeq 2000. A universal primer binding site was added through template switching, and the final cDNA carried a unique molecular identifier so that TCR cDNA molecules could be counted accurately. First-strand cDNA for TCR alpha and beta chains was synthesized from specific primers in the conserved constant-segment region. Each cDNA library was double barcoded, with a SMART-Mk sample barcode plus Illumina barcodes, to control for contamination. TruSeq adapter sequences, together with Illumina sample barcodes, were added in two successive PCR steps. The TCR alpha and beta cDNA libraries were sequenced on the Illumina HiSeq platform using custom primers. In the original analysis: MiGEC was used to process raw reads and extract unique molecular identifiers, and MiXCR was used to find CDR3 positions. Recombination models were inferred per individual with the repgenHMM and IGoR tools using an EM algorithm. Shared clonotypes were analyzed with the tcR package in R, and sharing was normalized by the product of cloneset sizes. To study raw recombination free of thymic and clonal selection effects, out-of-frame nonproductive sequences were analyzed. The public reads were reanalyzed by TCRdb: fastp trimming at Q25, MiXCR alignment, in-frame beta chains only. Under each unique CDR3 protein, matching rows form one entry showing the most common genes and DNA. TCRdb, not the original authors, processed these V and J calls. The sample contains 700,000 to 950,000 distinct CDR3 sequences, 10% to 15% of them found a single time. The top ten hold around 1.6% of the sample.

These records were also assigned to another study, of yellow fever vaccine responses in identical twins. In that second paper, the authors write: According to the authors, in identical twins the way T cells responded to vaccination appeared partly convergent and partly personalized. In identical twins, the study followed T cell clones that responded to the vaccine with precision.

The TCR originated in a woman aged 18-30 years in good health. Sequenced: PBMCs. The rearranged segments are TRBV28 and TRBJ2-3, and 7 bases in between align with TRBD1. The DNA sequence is TGTGCCAGCAGCTTAGACAGGGTCGGCACAGATACGCAGTATTTT. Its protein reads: CASSLDRVGTDTQYF.